Listed below are T cell receptor beta chains from one sample, sequenced in a study of T-cell reconstitution after alpha-beta-depleted transplantation in children. One entry per CDR3 protein, called by TCRdb with MiXCR from the PCR reads. This table holds about 610,000 distinct CDR3 sequences, more than 9% found once. This sample comprised PBMCs from the stem cell graft donor, obtained from the stem cell graft. These receptors all come from a human donor who donated a stem cell graft to a child with acute myeloid leukemia. CDR3s include the opening cysteine and the closing phenylalanine or tryptophan. A D gene is named only where the DNA matches it firmly. Part of the rows lack a size; the others show once, few, many or a class for expanded clones.

d_call j_call clone_size v_call cdr3_aa cdr3_nt
TRBD1 TRBJ2-7 few TRBV20-1 CSALGQGGYEQYF TGCAGTGCTCTCGGACAGGGGGGTTACGAGCAGTACTTC
. TRBJ1-5 many TRBV20-1 CSARDSNQPQHF TGCAGTGCTAGAGATAGCAATCAGCCCCAGCATTTT
. TRBJ1-1 . TRBV5-1 CASSLALGRGWGTEAFF TGCGCCAGCAGCTTGGCGTTGGGCAGGGGTTGGGGCACTGAAGCTTTCTTT
TRBD2 TRBJ2-7 . TRBV6-1 CASSEALAGGPKHEQYF TGTGCCAGCAGTGAGGCACTAGCGGGAGGGCCGAAACACGAGCAGTACTTC
. TRBJ2-5 few TRBV24-1 CATSDLSGVETQYF TGTGCCACCAGTGATTTGTCAGGGGTGGAGACCCAGTACTTC
. TRBJ2-6 . TRBV7-3 CASSPRPGAGANVLTF TGTGCCAGCAGCCCCCGTCCAGGGGCTGGGGCCAACGTCCTGACTTTC
. TRBJ2-3 few TRBV12-3/TRBV12-4 CASTGLYTQYF TGTGCCAGCACCGGACTTTATACGCAGTATTTT
. TRBJ1-1 many TRBV28 CASSLLGGRAEAFF TGTGCCAGCAGTTTATTAGGGGGACGGGCTGAAGCTTTCTTT
. TRBJ2-1 . TRBV15 CATSRDSPTRGQFF TGTGCCACCAGCAGAGATTCCCCCACCCGGGGGCAGTTCTTC
. TRBJ2-1 many TRBV29-1 CSVEDHRGNEQFF TGCAGCGTTGAAGATCATCGAGGGAATGAGCAGTTCTTC
. TRBJ2-7 . TRBV7-2 CASSFFVGETYEQYF TGTGCCAGCAGCTTTTTTGTGGGAGAGACCTACGAGCAGTACTTC
TRBD2 TRBJ2-3 many TRBV20-1 CSCIAGRGTDTQYF TGCAGTTGTATAGCGGGAAGAGGTACAGATACGCAGTATTTT
TRBD2 TRBJ2-1 few TRBV7-2 CASSPTAVASGYNEQFF TGTGCCAGCAGCCCCACGGCGGTGGCTAGCGGATACAATGAGCAGTTCTTC
. TRBJ1-4 . TRBV2 CASSDHRSTNEKLFF TGTGCCAGCAGCGACCACCGTTCAACTAATGAAAAACTGTTTTTT
TRBD2 TRBJ2-5 few TRBV5-1 CASSLGTSPTMGETQYF TGCGCCAGCAGCTTGGGGACTAGCCCCACAATGGGAGAGACCCAGTACTTC
TRBD1 TRBJ1-2 . TRBV10-3 CAISEITSGQSNYGYTF TGTGCCATCAGTGAAATAACCTCGGGACAGTCTAACTATGGCTACACCTTC
TRBD2 TRBJ2-3 . TRBV6-1 CASILAGGPSTDTQYF TGTGCCAGCATCCTAGCGGGAGGGCCCAGCACAGATACGCAGTATTTT
TRBD2 TRBJ2-3 many TRBV27 CASSLRGKQYF TGTGCCAGCAGTTTGCGGGGGAAGCAGTATTTT
TRBD2 TRBJ2-7 . TRBV7-6 CASSFDDELAGRPYEQYF TGTGCCAGCAGCTTCGATGATGAACTAGCGGGCCGCCCCTACGAGCAGTACTTC
TRBD1 TRBJ2-7 few TRBV20-1 CSARPGQRESEQYF TGCAGTGCCCGGCCGGGACAGAGAGAGTCCGAGCAGTACTTC
. TRBJ2-2 many TRBV4-3 CASSQDISAYNTGELFF TGCGCCAGCAGCCAAGATATTAGCGCCTATAACACCGGGGAGCTGTTTTTT
TRBD1 TRBJ2-3 many TRBV5-1 CASSYTQGGTDTQYF TGCGCCAGCAGTTACACCCAGGGGGGCACAGATACGCAGTATTTT
. TRBJ2-7 few TRBV6-1 CASSEQGQTYEQYF TGTGCCAGCAGTGAACAGGGTCAGACCTACGAGCAGTACTTC
TRBD2 TRBJ2-3 . TRBV6-1 CASRPRPGLATDTQYF TGTGCCAGCAGACCTAGACCGGGACTAGCGACAGATACGCAGTATTTT
TRBD2 TRBJ2-1 many TRBV20-1 CSAASGTNNEQFF TGCAGTGCGGCTAGCGGGACTAACAATGAGCAGTTCTTC
TRBD2 TRBJ2-1 . TRBV5-1 CASSLAASGRGKDEQFF TGCGCCAGCAGCTTGGCAGCTAGCGGGAGGGGTAAGGATGAGCAGTTCTTC
TRBD2 TRBJ2-7 many TRBV10-3 CAIREAGEGKNEQYF TGTGCCATCAGGGAAGCGGGAGAAGGGAAGAACGAGCAGTACTTC
. TRBJ2-5 many TRBV7-2 CASSLGTGFDGETQYF TGTGCCAGCAGCTTAGGAACTGGTTTTGACGGGGAGACCCAGTACTTC
. TRBJ2-2 many TRBV6-5 CASSYGPGELFF TGTGCCAGCAGTTACGGTCCCGGGGAGCTGTTTTTT
. TRBJ1-4 once TRBV11-3 CASSLVARRSATNEKLFF TGTGCCAGCAGCTTAGTAGCCCGCCGGTCTGCAACTAATGAAAAACTGTTTTTT
TRBD2 TRBJ2-1 few TRBV20-1 CSAEGWLAGADEQFF TGCAGTGCCGAGGGCTGGCTAGCGGGAGCCGATGAGCAGTTCTTC
TRBD1 TRBJ1-2 . TRBV24-1 CATSRLEQGMSGYGYTF TGTGCCACCAGTAGGCTTGAACAGGGGATGTCGGGCTATGGCTACACCTTC
TRBD2 TRBJ2-3 . TRBV24-1 CATSDLREAGSSTDTQYF TGTGCCACCAGTGATTTGCGGGAAGCGGGATCTAGCACAGATACGCAGTATTTT
. TRBJ2-2 . TRBV7-3 CASSSRGPDDTGELFF TGTGCCAGCAGCTCTCGCGGCCCCGACGACACCGGGGAGCTGTTTTTT
. TRBJ1-1 . TRBV3-1 CASSPWGGSTEAFF TGTGCCAGCAGCCCCTGGGGGGGGAGCACTGAAGCTTTCTTT
. TRBJ2-7 few TRBV18 CASSRDGSTYEQYF TGTGCCAGCTCCCGGGACGGTTCGACCTACGAGCAGTACTTC
TRBD2 TRBJ2-1 many TRBV11-2 CASSLGSGRVHNEQFF TGTGCCAGCAGCCTTGGGAGCGGGAGGGTCCACAATGAGCAGTTCTTC
TRBD1 TRBJ1-1 many TRBV29-1 CSAGPQGAPKMNTEAFF TGCAGCGCCGGACCACAGGGGGCTCCAAAAATGAACACTGAAGCTTTCTTT
TRBD2 TRBJ2-7 many TRBV13 CASSSHSGGSYEQYF TGTGCCAGCAGCTCGCACTCGGGAGGGAGCTACGAGCAGTACTTC
. TRBJ2-5 . TRBV6-2/TRBV6-3 CASSYSGIEETQYF TGTGCCAGCAGTTATTCTGGAATAGAGGAGACCCAGTACTTC
. TRBJ2-7 . TRBV7-9 CASNDVTSRGTYEQYF TGTGCCAGCAACGACGTGACTAGCAGGGGGACCTACGAGCAGTACTTC
TRBD1 TRBJ2-7 many TRBV10-3 CAIRTTGGQEQYF TGTGCCATCCGAACGACAGGGGGCCAAGAGCAGTACTTC
. TRBJ2-1 many TRBV6-5 CASSYQSGNEQFF TGTGCCAGCAGTTACCAAAGTGGGAATGAGCAGTTCTTC
TRBD2 TRBJ2-3 . TRBV3-1 CASSPGLASQAGLFTQYF TGTGCCAGCAGCCCGGGACTAGCGTCCCAAGCAGGCCTGTTTACGCAGTATTTT
. TRBJ2-7 many TRBV12-3/TRBV12-4 CASSLGPAGTSLFEQYF TGTGCCAGCAGTTTAGGTCCAGCCGGGACATCCCTTTTTGAGCAGTACTTC
TRBD2 TRBJ2-4 many TRBV29-1 CSVEDWPTSAVAKNIQYF TGCAGCGTTGAAGACTGGCCTACTAGCGCGGTAGCCAAAAACATTCAGTACTTC
TRBD2 TRBJ2-5 . TRBV19 CASKPRSGMVETQYF TGTGCCAGTAAACCCAGGAGCGGGATGGTGGAGACCCAGTACTTC
. TRBJ2-2 few TRBV27 CASGVPGQGRGGELFF TGTGCCAGCGGAGTCCCGGGGCAGGGCCGGGGCGGGGAGCTGTTTTTT
TRBD2 TRBJ2-1 . TRBV18 CASAGLAADNEQFF TGTGCCAGCGCGGGACTAGCGGCCGACAATGAGCAGTTCTTC
TRBD2 TRBJ2-5 . TRBV29-1 CSVELAGETQYF TGCAGCGTTGAATTAGCGGGGGAGACCCAGTACTTC
TRBD1 TRBJ1-2 few TRBV14 CASNRQGLFSGYTF TGTGCCAGCAACAGACAGGGCTTATTCTCCGGCTACACCTTC
. TRBJ2-1 . TRBV7-3 CASSLTLASSFYNEQFF TGTGCCAGCAGCTTAACGTTGGCGAGCTCTTTTTACAATGAGCAGTTCTTC
. TRBJ2-7 . TRBV15 CATSRAPQGYEQYF TGTGCCACCAGCAGAGCCCCTCAGGGTTACGAGCAGTACTTC
. TRBJ1-2 few TRBV2 CASRIAPDRNVGYTF TGTGCCAGCCGCATAGCCCCCGACAGGAATGTCGGCTACACCTTC
. TRBJ2-2 few TRBV7-2 CASSLAPLARGTGELFF TGTGCCAGCAGCTTAGCGCCCTTAGCGCGGGGCACCGGGGAGCTGTTTTTT
TRBD2 TRBJ2-1 . TRBV7-6 CASSLGAGLAGASGNEQFF TGTGCCAGCAGCTTAGGTGCAGGACTAGCGGGAGCATCGGGCAATGAGCAGTTCTTC
TRBD1 TRBJ1-1 few TRBV12-3/TRBV12-4 CASSPGTGAEAFF TGTGCCAGCAGTCCCGGGACAGGGGCCGAAGCTTTCTTT
. TRBJ2-3 many TRBV4-3 CASSQEARLRADTQYF TGCGCCAGCAGCCAAGAGGCGCGGCTAAGGGCAGATACGCAGTATTTT
TRBD2 TRBJ2-1 . TRBV20-1 CSARDLTSGTLVYNEQFF TGCAGTGCTAGAGATCTGACTAGCGGGACTCTCGTCTACAATGAGCAGTTCTTC